This is a list of T cell receptor beta chains from one sample in a study of T cells in Graves' hyperthyroidism and ophthalmopathy. TCRdb independently ran MiXCR on the multiplex PCR reads; one entry per CDR3 protein. Among under 300,000 distinct CDR3 sequences listed, under 30% were seen once. The sequenced sample consisted of blood. The receptor source for this set is a middle-aged man with Graves' hyperthyroidism that later progressed to Graves' ophthalmopathy. Each CDR3 is given with its conserved first and last residue. Each record gives: D gene, clone size, V gene, J gene, CDR3 protein, CDR3 DNA. The D gene is left open where the match is weak. Part of the rows lack a size; the others show once, few, many or a class for expanded clones.

D gene: .
clone size: many
V gene: TRBV6-2/TRBV6-3
J gene: TRBJ1-6
CDR3 protein: CASSYMEVSPLHF
CDR3 DNA: TGTGCCAGCAGTTACATGGAAGTTTCACCCCTCCACTTT

D gene: .
clone size: many
V gene: TRBV29-1
J gene: TRBJ1-1
CDR3 protein: CSAQIKMNTEAFF
CDR3 DNA: TGCAGCGCTCAAATAAAAATGAACACTGAAGCTTTCTTT

D gene: TRBD1
clone size: many
V gene: TRBV18
J gene: TRBJ2-2
CDR3 protein: CATGGQANTGELFF
CDR3 DNA: TGTGCCACCGGGGGACAGGCGAACACCGGGGAGCTGTTTTTT

D gene: .
clone size: few
V gene: TRBV28
J gene: TRBJ1-1
CDR3 protein: CASTSGGEAFF
CDR3 DNA: TGTGCCAGCACCTCGGGCGGTGAAGCTTTCTTT

D gene: TRBD1
clone size: .
V gene: TRBV7-8
J gene: TRBJ2-7
CDR3 protein: CASQGTVYEQYF
CDR3 DNA: TGTGCCAGCCAGGGGACAGTCTACGAGCAGTACTTC

D gene: TRBD1
clone size: many
V gene: TRBV11-2
J gene: TRBJ1-2
CDR3 protein: CASSLHDGRTGGDYGYTF
CDR3 DNA: TGTGCCAGCAGCCTACACGACGGGAGGACAGGAGGGGACTATGGCTACACCTTC

D gene: TRBD1
clone size: many
V gene: TRBV6-1
J gene: TRBJ2-4
CDR3 protein: CASRTGQPAKNIQYF
CDR3 DNA: TGTGCCAGCAGAACGGGACAGCCGGCCAAAAACATTCAGTACTTC

D gene: .
clone size: .
V gene: TRBV6-5
J gene: TRBJ2-7
CDR3 protein: CASSYSSVSSYEQYF
CDR3 DNA: TGTGCCAGCAGTTACTCGAGCGTTAGCTCCTACGAGCAGTACTTC

D gene: .
clone size: many
V gene: TRBV4-1
J gene: TRBJ1-1
CDR3 protein: CASSPGNGEAFF
CDR3 DNA: TGCGCCAGCAGCCCCGGTAATGGAGAAGCTTTCTTT

D gene: .
clone size: .
V gene: TRBV29-1
J gene: TRBJ2-2
CDR3 protein: CSVVLPPANTGELFF
CDR3 DNA: TGCAGCGTTGTCCTCCCTCCAGCGAACACCGGGGAGCTGTTTTTT

D gene: .
clone size: many
V gene: TRBV12-3/TRBV12-4
J gene: TRBJ1-1
CDR3 protein: CASSFTGGMTFF
CDR3 DNA: TGTGCCAGCAGTTTTACAGGAGGAATGACTTTCTTT

D gene: .
clone size: many
V gene: TRBV20-1
J gene: TRBJ2-7
CDR3 protein: CSATDTGYEQYF
CDR3 DNA: TGCAGTGCTACCGATACTGGGTACGAGCAGTACTTC

D gene: .
clone size: many
V gene: TRBV6-1
J gene: TRBJ1-1
CDR3 protein: CASRHITDIPYTEAFF
CDR3 DNA: TGTGCCAGCAGACACATTACCGACATCCCTTACACTGAAGCTTTCTTT

D gene: .
clone size: many
V gene: TRBV12-3/TRBV12-4
J gene: TRBJ1-2
CDR3 protein: CASSFSRTSFGGYTF
CDR3 DNA: TGTGCCAGCAGTTTCTCCCGGACCAGTTTCGGTGGCTACACCTTC

D gene: .
clone size: .
V gene: TRBV6-1
J gene: TRBJ2-7
CDR3 protein: CASHTRTEQYF
CDR3 DNA: TGTGCCAGCCATACACGAACCGAGCAGTACTTC

D gene: .
clone size: many
V gene: TRBV6-5
J gene: TRBJ2-7
CDR3 protein: CASSPRVVDEQYF
CDR3 DNA: TGTGCCAGCAGTCCCCGGGTGGTTGACGAGCAGTACTTC

D gene: .
clone size: .
V gene: TRBV4-1
J gene: TRBJ1-5
CDR3 protein: CASSQDLGGAQPQHF
CDR3 DNA: TGCGCCAGCAGCCAAGACCTTGGGGGGGCTCAGCCCCAGCATTTT

D gene: TRBD1
clone size: .
V gene: TRBV15
J gene: TRBJ1-1
CDR3 protein: CATSRDGRGLPEAFF
CDR3 DNA: TGTGCCACCAGCAGAGATGGCAGGGGGCTCCCTGAAGCTTTCTTT

D gene: .
clone size: many
V gene: TRBV30
J gene: TRBJ2-7
CDR3 protein: CAWSRIGAGEQYF
CDR3 DNA: TGTGCCTGGAGTAGGATTGGGGCGGGGGAGCAGTACTTC

D gene: .
clone size: many
V gene: TRBV5-1
J gene: TRBJ1-2
CDR3 protein: CASSYAGSDGYTF
CDR3 DNA: TGCGCCAGCAGCTATGCAGGGTCTGATGGCTACACCTTC

D gene: .
clone size: many
V gene: TRBV5-4
J gene: TRBJ2-5
CDR3 protein: CASSGGYLLETQYF
CDR3 DNA: TGTGCCAGCAGCGGCGGGTATTTGCTAGAGACCCAGTACTTC

D gene: .
clone size: many
V gene: TRBV5-1
J gene: TRBJ2-6
CDR3 protein: CASSLVGPTSGANVLTF
CDR3 DNA: TGCGCCAGCAGCTTGGTTGGGCCCACCTCTGGGGCCAACGTCCTGACTTTC